Listed below are T cell receptor beta chains from one sample, sequenced in a study of cytomegalovirus exposure and HLA in healthy donors. The repertoire was sequenced with immunoSEQ multiplex PCR; TCRdb's copy has only in-frame clones and lacks some. The sample yields hundreds of thousands of clones, roughly 89% seen once. Sequencing used PBMCs. These receptors all come from a woman aged 18-29 years in good health and CMV-seronegative. The CDR3 runs from the conserved cysteine through the conserved F or W. The order of the fields is CDR3 DNA, CDR3 protein, J gene, V gene, clone size, D gene. The D gene is left open where the match is weak. Some rows mark clone size as missing; the rest say once, few, many or name a class of expanded clone.

TGTGCCAGCAGCTCCACCGGGAGCGTGGTAAACATTCAGTACTTC,CASSSTGSVVNIQYF,TRBJ2-4,TRBV5-4,-,-
TGTGCCAGCAGCGTATGGGGGGGGGAGACCCAGTACTTC,CASSVWGGETQYF,TRBJ2-5,TRBV9,-,TRBD2
TGCGCCAGCAGTGACCCGGCGGGCTCCTATGGCTACACCTTC,CASSDPAGSYGYTF,TRBJ1-2,TRBV10-2,-,-
TGTGCCAGCAGCTTTGGGACAAGCTACGAGCAGTACTTC,CASSFGTSYEQYF,TRBJ2-7,TRBV5-6,-,-
TGTGCCAGCAGTGAATTAACAGTCTACTATGGCTACACCTTC,CASSELTVYYGYTF,TRBJ1-2,TRBV2,-,-
TGTGCCAGCTCATCAAGGACAGGGGGCGTAGGGGAGACCCAGTACTTC,CASSSRTGGVGETQYF,TRBJ2-5,TRBV18,-,TRBD1
TGTGCCAGAGGAGGGTCGTTTAGCGGACACCAAGAGACCCAGTACTTC,CARGGSFSGHQETQYF,TRBJ2-5,TRBV2,once,-
TGTGCCAGCAGTCGACAGGGGGCGGGCCAGCCCCAGCATTTT,CASSRQGAGQPQHF,TRBJ1-5,TRBV2,-,TRBD1
TGTGCCAGCAGCTTAGGTGTTGGAAGCCAGGAAGGCGAAAAACTGTTTTTT,CASSLGVGSQEGEKLFF,TRBJ1-4,TRBV7-6,-,-
TGTGCCAGCAGAACAGGGGGGCTTGGCTACACCTTC,CASRTGGLGYTF,TRBJ1-2,TRBV11-2,-,TRBD1
TGTGCCACCAGTCAAATGAACACTGAAGCTTTCTTT,CATSQMNTEAFF,TRBJ1-1,TRBV15,-,-